The sequence of this T cell receptor (beta chain) was determined in a study of response to subunit inactivated influenza vaccine. Notes on the study in general: With each seasonal influenza vaccination, the authors suggested, few new T cells are recruited.

V lost 1 base and J lost 2; bases outside the gene matches: 2. CDR3 size: 14 residues. The germline CDR1 and CDR2 sequences are SGHRS and YFSETQ. TCRdb ran MiXCR on the RT-PCR reads and lists one entry per CDR3 protein. In the table there are about 240,000 distinct CDR3 sequences, more than 9% of which are singletons. The sample holds many counts of this clonotype. Its cognate antigen is unknown. The rearrangement links TRBV5-1 to TRBJ2-5; 7 bases agree with TRBD1. This clonotype was obtained from a man in his fifties who received an inactivated influenza vaccine. The sequences come from non-naive T cells sorted from PBMCs, collected roughly 2 weeks before vaccination. Here the CDR3 DNA reads TGCGCCAGCAGCTTGTGGACAGGTCAAGAGACCCAGTACTTC. Protein sequence: CASSLWTGQETQYF.